This record looks at one T cell receptor (beta chain) sequence and its context. The record originates from a study of blood T cell repertoires in COVID-19. Background on the study: COVID-19 samples, acute and convalescent, were from the United States, Italy and Spain. PBMCs, B-cell-depleted T cells, or T cells were the source of the cDNA or gDNA that made up the material.

The CDR3 is made up of 17 amino acids. Germline V gene lookup returns CDR1 MNHEY and CDR2 SVGEGT. V gave up 2 bases and J gave up 7 bases; unmatched junction bases: 12. Per the original methods: Using reference gene primer amplification, nucleated cell counts were estimated. TCRdb's copy holds only in-frame clones and misses some; the assay was immunoSEQ multiplex PCR. D and trimming come from the DNA, and the V and J calls and clone size come from that table. This table has approximately 100,000 clones, approximately 87% appearing once. The clonotype was recovered from a young woman with acute or convalescent COVID-19. The sequencing sample was made of peripheral blood. The chain combines TRBV6-2 or TRBV6-3 with TRBJ2-7; 12 bases align to TRBD2. The CDR3 here is CASSYGQPGLAGYEQYF. CDR3 nucleotide sequence: TGTGCCAGCAGTTACGGCCAACCCGGACTAGCGGGGTATGAGCAGTACTTC.